Presented here are 30 T cell receptor beta chains from one specimen sequenced in a study of blood T cells in healthy people across ages. A second PCR, run for roughly 7 to 12 cycles, used a sample-barcoded 5' primer plus a J-beta primer mix. TCRdb re-called the 5' RACE reads through MiXCR, storing one row per CDR3 protein. This sample has about 970,000 distinct CDR3 sequences, with about 53% found just once. Sequenced: blood. These receptors were obtained from a woman between 55 and 75 years old in good health.

In this sample, this clonotype turned up a few times. J is TRBJ2-3 and V is TRBV10-3, with D uncertain. The ends were cut back, 3 bases at V and 2 bases at J, with 15 bases in the middle. CDR1 and CDR2 (germline): ENHRY, SYGVKD. The CDR3 length is 16 residues. In DNA, the CDR3 is TGTGCCATCAGTGAAACCCAGGTGGGCCACACAGATACGCAGTATTTT. As protein: CAISETQVGHTDTQYF.

The genes are TRBV21-1 and TRBJ2-3; TRBD1 reflects the table's D call only, with no check against the DNA. TRBV21-1 constitutes a pseudogene. The CDR3 has 17 amino acids. The CDR3 loop is CASSKESGRDSTDTQYF. DNA for the CDR3: TGTGCCAGCAGCAAAGAGTCGGGGCGGGATAGCACAGATACGCAGTATTTT.

V gene TRBV4-1 combines with J gene TRBJ2-5, with 8 bases lining up with TRBD2. Germline V gene lookup returns CDR1 MGHRA and CDR2 YSYEKL. The V and J ends lost 4 bases and 0 bases, in that order; junction bases with no gene match: 7. This CDR3 has 16 residues. The CDR3 region is CASSRAGGGYQETQYF. The CDR3, as DNA: TGCGCCAGCAGCCGGGCAGGCGGGGGGTACCAAGAGACCCAGTACTTC.

Here the CDR3 DNA reads TGTGCCACCAGGGCACCCAAGGCGGGAAGCTCCTACAATGAGCAGTTCTTC. Translation gives CATRAPKAGSSYNEQFF. The chain employs TRBV15 and TRBJ2-1; tentative D call: TRBD2 (6 bases). The germline CDR1 and CDR2 sequences are LNHNV and YYDKDF (reference sequence). CDR3 size: 17 residues. V was cut by 6 bases and J by 0 bases, with 18 bases left in between. Full variable domain (missing parts from reference TRBV15 and TRBJ2-1): DAMVIQNPRYQVTQFGKPVTLSCSQTLNHNVMYWYQQKSSQAPKLLFHYYDKDFNNEADTPDNFQSRRPNTSFCFLDIRSPGLGDTAMYLCATRAPKAGSSYNEQFFGPGTRLTVL.

The gene calls are TRBV6-1 and TRBJ2-7, with D tentatively TRBD2 (6 bases). The CDR3 length is 13 residues. Germline V gene lookup returns CDR1 MNHNS and CDR2 SASEGT. The V and J ends lost 3 bases and 8 bases respectively, with 14 bases between them. The CDR3 loop is CASSDPGLGKQYF. CDR3 sequence (DNA): TGTGCCAGCAGTGACCCGGGACTTGGCAAGCAGTACTTC.

This sequence joins TRBV6-5 and TRBJ1-2; D remains unclear. Trimming stripped 3 bases from V and 8 bases from J, with 10 bases between. CDR1 is MNHEY and CDR2 is SVGAGI in the germline V gene. CDR3 length: 12 amino acids. As DNA, the CDR3 is TGTGCCAGCAGTTATGGGGTGGGCGGCTACACCTTC. Amino acids: CASSYGVGGYTF.

The chain recombines TRBV4-3 with TRBJ2-2; no clear D gene. The CDR3 totals 14 residues. V was shortened by 1 base and J by 6 bases, with 9 bases between the two germline ends. Germline CDR1 LGHNA, CDR2 YSLEER. The CDR3 sequence is CASSQGGQAGELFF. For the CDR3, the DNA is TGCGCCAGCAGCCAAGGAGGTCAGGCCGGGGAGCTGTTTTTT.

This clonotype has only a few counts. The rearrangement joins TRBV7-9 to TRBJ1-1; 8 nucleotides agree with TRBD1. V shed 5 bases and J 1 base; nucleotides not matched to a gene: 3. The CDR3 has 14 amino acids. Germline V gene lookup returns CDR1 SEHNR and CDR2 FQNEAQ (reference sequence). Here the CDR3 DNA reads TGTGCCAGCAGCATCGGACAGGGGAACACTGAAGCTTTCTTT. It yields the protein CASSIGQGNTEAFF.

The V call is TRBV24-1, the J call TRBJ1-1; TRBD1 might be the D (6 bases). Trimming removed 3 bases at V and 8 bases at J, with 15 bases between. CDR3 length: 14 amino acids. Germline CDR1 KGHDR, CDR2 SFDVKD. This CDR3 reads CATSDPTGRGEAFF. The CDR3 coding sequence is TGTGCCACCAGTGATCCGACAGGCCGGGGGGAAGCTTTCTTT.

The V call is TRBV4-1, the J call TRBJ2-7; no clear D gene. With 0 bases removed from V and 2 bases from J, the gap between germline ends came to 8 bases. Germline V gene sequence: CDR1 MGHRA, CDR2 YSYEKL. The CDR3 sequence is 14 residues long. The CDR3 DNA follows: TGCGCCAGCAGCCAAGAGGCGCGCCCCTACGAGCAGTACTTC. As protein: CASSQEARPYEQYF.

This chain uses TRBV20-1 with TRBJ2-1; perhaps D is TRBD1 or TRBD2 (5 bases each). Germline V CDR1 and CDR2: DFQATT, SNEGSKA (reference sequence). Deletions cut 1 base from V and 3 bases from J, with 13 bases between. CDR3 length: 15 residues. This CDR3 reads CSARVLGASYNEQFF. CDR3 nucleotides: TGCAGTGCTAGAGTACTCGGGGCCAGCTACAATGAGCAGTTCTTC.

The V call is TRBV20-1, the J call TRBJ1-1; tentative D call: TRBD1 (5 bases). V was clipped by 0 bases and J by 0 bases, with 14 bases between them. This CDR3 has 16 residues. In germline, CDR1 is DFQATT, CDR2 SNEGSKA (reference sequence). The CDR3 DNA follows: TGCAGTGCTAGAGACCCAGGGTTATTAATGAACACTGAAGCTTTCTTT. Its translation is CSARDPGLLMNTEAFF.

The chain has TRBV11-2 and TRBJ2-1; D perhaps matches TRBD1 (6 bases). The CDR3 spans 18 residues. Trimming stripped 0 bases from V and 0 bases from J, with 15 bases between. CDR1 is SGHAT, CDR2 FQNNGV, per germline. The chain's CDR3 is CASSLERGSSPSYNEQFF. The CDR3 bases are TGTGCCAGCAGCTTAGAAAGGGGGTCCAGTCCCTCCTACAATGAGCAGTTCTTC.

This rearrangement joins TRBV6-5 to TRBJ2-7; no firm D call. Trimming cost V 5 bases and J 3 bases, with 17 bases left between them. This CDR3 spans 15 amino acids. Germline CDR1 is MNHEY and CDR2 is SVGAGI. In DNA, the CDR3 is TGTGCCAGCAGTCTTGGGCAGCTACCGAACTACGAGCAGTACTTC. Encoded protein: CASSLGQLPNYEQYF.

The chain links TRBV28 to TRBJ1-2; TRBD1 aligns across 9 bases. In germline, CDR1 is MDHEN, CDR2 SYDVKM. Trimming cost V 6 bases and J 3 bases; bases outside gene matches: 8. The CDR3 is made up of 15 amino acids. CDR3 in DNA: TGTGCCAGCAGCAACCGGGACAGGGATTACTATGGCTACACCTTC. Protein: CASSNRDRDYYGYTF.

CDR3 DNA: TGTGCCAGCAGCATTCTAGCGGGAGGGCCCCACGAGCAGTACTTC. Translation: CASSILAGGPHEQYF. This sequence joins TRBV6-6 and TRBJ2-7; TRBD2 aligns across 12 bases. V lost 6 bases to trimming and J lost 5 bases; unmatched junction nucleotides: 8. The CDR3 has 15 amino acids. Germline lookup yields CDR1 MNHNY and CDR2 SVGAGI (reference sequence).

In this sample, this clonotype turned up once. The chain combines TRBV7-9 with TRBJ1-2, with D maybe TRBD1 (6 bases). Germline V lookup: CDR1 SEHNR, CDR2 FQNEAQ (reference sequence). V was cut by 2 bases and J by 3 bases, with 16 bases left in between. This CDR3 comprises 16 residues. CDR3 nucleotides: TGTGCCAGCAGCTTACCTTCTGGGGGACAACACTATGGCTACACCTTC. Encoded protein: CASSLPSGGQHYGYTF.

Notes on this clonotype: Given a much more abundant clone one base away, this may be a read error. J is TRBJ2-6 and V is TRBV6-1, with D unclear. Germline loops: CDR1 MNHNS, CDR2 SASEGT. This CDR3 contains 15 residues. Trimming left V 2 bases short and J 1 base short, with 6 bases between. Here the CDR3 DNA reads TGTGCCAGCAGTGAACAGTGGTCTGGGGCCAACGTCCTGACTTTC. This encodes CASSEQWSGANVLTF.

This chain joins TRBV7-2 and TRBJ2-3, with D perhaps matching TRBD2 (6 bases). The V gene lost 5 bases and the J gene lost 1 base, with 13 bases spanning the gap. The CDR3 has 15 residues. Germline loops: CDR1 SGHTA, CDR2 FQGNSA. CDR3 loop: CASSLTRDRTDTQYF. In DNA form, the CDR3 reads TGTGCCAGCAGCCTGACTAGAGATCGCACAGATACGCAGTATTTT. The full variable domain, completed using reference TRBV7-2 and TRBJ2-3, is GAGVSQSPSNKVTEKGKDVELRCDPISGHTALYWYRQSLGQGLEFLIYFQGNSAPDKSGLPSDRFSAERTGGSVSTLTIQRTQQEDSAVYLCASSLTRDRTDTQYFGPGTRLTVL.

A few counts support this clonotype. This chain uses TRBV29-1 with TRBJ2-1, with D possibly TRBD2 on 6 matching bases. The germline CDR1 and CDR2 sequences are SQVTM and ANQGSEA. The CDR3 length is 13 residues. V gave up 6 bases and J gave up 0 bases, with 9 bases separating them. CDR3 sequence reads: CSVKTSSYNEQFF. Written as DNA, the CDR3 is TGCAGCGTAAAGACTAGCTCCTACAATGAGCAGTTCTTC.

This clonotype was detected only a few times. The chain joins TRBV5-5 to TRBJ1-1; D is undetermined. The V gene's germline CDR1 is SGHKS and CDR2 YYEKEE (reference sequence). The V and J ends lost 6 bases and 5 bases respectively, with 14 bases between them. This CDR3 contains 13 residues. The CDR3 bases are TGTGCCAGCACCCTAAGCCCCGGGACTGAAGCTTTCTTT. This codes for CASTLSPGTEAFF. Using reference TRBV5-5 and TRBJ1-1 for the parts outside the CDR3, the full variable domain is DAGVTQSPTHLIKTRGQQVTLRCSPISGHKSVSWYQQVLGQGPQFIFQYYEKEERGRGNFPDRFSARQFPNYSSELNVNALLLGDSALYLCASTLSPGTEAFFGQGTRLTVV.

V usage is TRBV7-9 and J usage is TRBJ2-5; D unclear. V was pared by 5 bases and J by 2 bases, with 12 bases between. The CDR3 loop spans 14 amino acids. The V gene's germline CDR1 is SEHNR and CDR2 FQNEAQ (reference sequence). DNA of the CDR3: TGTGCCAGCAGCAAAAGACCGGCACAAGAGACCCAGTACTTC. Translation gives CASSKRPAQETQYF.

The gene calls are TRBV18 and TRBJ2-5; tentatively, D is TRBD2 (5 bases). There are 16 residues in the CDR3. Trimming cost V 3 bases and J 2 bases, with 16 bases left between them. From germline, CDR1 is KGHSH and CDR2 LQKENI. The CDR3 is CASSPQIGGEQETQYF. In nucleotides, the CDR3 is TGTGCCAGCTCACCCCAAATCGGTGGGGAGCAAGAGACCCAGTACTTC.

CDR3 protein: CASSQDPSYGYTF. The CDR3 DNA reads TGTGCCAGCAGCCAAGATCCTTCCTATGGCTACACCTTC. This rearrangement joins TRBV3-1 to TRBJ1-2; D uncertain. This CDR3 has 13 amino acids. Germline V gives CDR1 LGHDT, CDR2 YNNKEL (reference sequence). V dropped 0 bases and J dropped 4 bases, with 6 bases sitting between them.

The chain has TRBV7-9 and TRBJ2-1; 12 positions agree with TRBD2. There are 14 residues in the CDR3. The trim removed 6 bases at V and 9 bases at J, leaving 6 bases unmatched. In germline, CDR1 is SEHNR, CDR2 FQNEAQ (reference sequence). The CDR3, as DNA: TGTGCCAGCAGACGACTAGCGGGAGTGGGTGAGCAGTTCTTC. Translating it yields CASRRLAGVGEQFF.

This chain connects TRBV7-3 to TRBJ2-3; TRBD2 matches 9 bases. V was pared by 4 bases and J by 0 bases, with 11 bases of the junction left unmatched. Per germline, CDR1 SGHTA and CDR2 FQGTGA. The CDR3 length is 18 residues. The DNA for the CDR3 is TGTGCCAGCAGCTCCCTAGCGGGAAAGACGCCGAGCACAGATACGCAGTATTTT. Encoded protein: CASSSLAGKTPSTDTQYF.

The chain links TRBV13 to TRBJ1-2; no clear D. CDR1 is PRHDT and CDR2 is FYEKMQ in the germline V gene (reference sequence). V shed 4 bases and J shed 0 bases, with 12 bases lying between them. The length of the CDR3 is 15 residues. CDR3 region: CASSSQTAANYGYTF. CDR3 sequence (DNA): TGTGCCAGCAGCTCCCAGACTGCGGCTAACTATGGCTACACCTTC. Full variable domain (remainder filled in from reference TRBV13 and TRBJ1-2): AAGVIQSPRHLIKEKRETATLKCYPIPRHDTVYWYQQGPGQDPQFLISFYEKMQSDKGSIPDRFSAQQFSDYHSELNMSSLELGDSALYFCASSSQTAANYGYTFGSGTRLTVV.

The chain recombines TRBV5-1 with TRBJ2-5; 13 positions match TRBD2. Germline V gives CDR1 SGHRS, CDR2 YFSETQ. The CDR3 extends over 14 amino acids. Losses at the gene ends were 7 bases for V and 5 bases for J; bases not matched to a gene: 5. The CDR3 protein is CASSGLAGAETQYF. CDR3 in DNA: TGCGCCAGCTCCGGACTAGCGGGAGCGGAGACCCAGTACTTC.

V and J are TRBV4-2 and TRBJ2-7, with D possibly TRBD1 on 5 matching bases. The CDR3 consists of 14 residues. From germline, CDR1 is LGHNA and CDR2 YNFKEQ. V lost 10 bases, J lost 1 base, and 17 bases lay in between. In DNA form, the CDR3 reads TGTGCCACGGCGCAGGGATTGATGTCCTACGAGCAGTACTTC. Translated, it gives CATAQGLMSYEQYF.

This chain links TRBV5-6 with TRBJ2-3; the match to TRBD2 covers 7 bases. Germline loops: CDR1 SGHDT, CDR2 YYEEEE. The CDR3 contains 13 residues. The ends lost 3 bases at V and 7 bases at J; junction bases unmatched: 5. The CDR3 DNA reads as TGTGCCAGCAGCTCCGGGACTACATATACGCAGTATTTT. It is translated as CASSSGTTYTQYF.